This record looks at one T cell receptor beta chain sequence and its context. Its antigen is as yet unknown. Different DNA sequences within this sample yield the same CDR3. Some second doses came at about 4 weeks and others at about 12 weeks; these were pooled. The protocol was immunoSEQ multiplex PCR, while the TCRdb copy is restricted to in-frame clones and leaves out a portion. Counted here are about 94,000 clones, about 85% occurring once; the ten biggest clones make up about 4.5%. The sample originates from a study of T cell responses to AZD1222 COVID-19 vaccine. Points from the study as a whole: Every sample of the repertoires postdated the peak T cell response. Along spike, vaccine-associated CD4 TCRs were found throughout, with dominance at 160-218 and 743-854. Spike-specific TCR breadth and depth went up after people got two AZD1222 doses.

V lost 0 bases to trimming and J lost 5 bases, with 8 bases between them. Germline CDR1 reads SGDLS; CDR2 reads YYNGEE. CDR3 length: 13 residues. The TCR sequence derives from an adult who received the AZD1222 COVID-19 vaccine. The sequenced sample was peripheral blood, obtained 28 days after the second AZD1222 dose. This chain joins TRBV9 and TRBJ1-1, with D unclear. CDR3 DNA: TGTGCCAGCAGCGTAGGAGTCGGGACTGAAGCTTTCTTT. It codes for CASSVGVGTEAFF.